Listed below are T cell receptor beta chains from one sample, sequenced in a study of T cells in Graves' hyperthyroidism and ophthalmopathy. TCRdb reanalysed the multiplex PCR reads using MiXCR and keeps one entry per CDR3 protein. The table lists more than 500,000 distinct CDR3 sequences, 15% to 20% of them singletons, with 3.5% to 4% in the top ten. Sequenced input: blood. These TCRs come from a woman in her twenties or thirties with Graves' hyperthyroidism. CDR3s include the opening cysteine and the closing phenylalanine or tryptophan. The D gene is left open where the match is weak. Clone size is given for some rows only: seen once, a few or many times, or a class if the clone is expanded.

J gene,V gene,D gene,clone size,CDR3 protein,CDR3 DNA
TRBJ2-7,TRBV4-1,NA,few,CASSHLAGPGYEQYF,TGCGCCAGCAGCCACCTCGCGGGACCCGGCTACGAGCAGTACTTC
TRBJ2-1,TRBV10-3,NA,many,CAISPGDEQFF,TGTGCCATTTCTCCTGGAGATGAGCAGTTCTTC
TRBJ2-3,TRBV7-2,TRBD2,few,CASSPGLAGPTDTQYF,TGTGCCAGCAGCCCAGGACTAGCGGGCCCCACAGATACGCAGTATTTT
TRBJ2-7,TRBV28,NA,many,CASSLPRDQPYEQYF,TGTGCCAGCAGTCTTCCCCGGGACCAGCCCTACGAGCAGTACTTC
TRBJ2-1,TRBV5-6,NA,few,CASWFGQGGRTYNEQFF,TGTGCCAGCTGGTTTGGACAAGGAGGCCGAACCTACAATGAGCAGTTCTTC
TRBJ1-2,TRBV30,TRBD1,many,CAWSAVSTGGRNYGYTF,TGTGCCTGGAGCGCCGTGAGCACAGGGGGCCGAAACTATGGCTACACCTTC
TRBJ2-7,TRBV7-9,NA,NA,CASTLVLLTSYEQYF,TGTGCCAGCACCCTTGTCCTTCTTACCTCCTACGAGCAGTACTTC
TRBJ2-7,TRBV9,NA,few,CASSVDVGGGEQYF,TGTGCCAGCAGCGTAGATGTGGGCGGCGGCGAGCAGTACTTC
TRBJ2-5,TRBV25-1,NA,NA,CASSEGGVGYQETQYF,TGTGCCAGCAGTGAGGGAGGTGTGGGGTACCAAGAGACCCAGTACTTC
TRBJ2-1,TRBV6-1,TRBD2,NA,CASKAGGEQFF,TGTGCCAGCAAAGCGGGGGGTGAGCAGTTCTTC
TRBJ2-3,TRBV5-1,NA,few,CASSQTSHYTDTQYF,TGCGCCAGCAGTCAAACTAGCCACTACACAGATACGCAGTATTTT
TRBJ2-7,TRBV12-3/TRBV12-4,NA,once,CASSFRVSYYEQYF,TGTGCCAGCAGTTTTCGGGTCTCTTACTACGAGCAGTACTTC
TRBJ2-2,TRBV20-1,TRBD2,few,CSARGTSGISGELFF,TGCAGTGCTAGAGGGACTAGCGGGATATCCGGGGAGCTGTTTTTT
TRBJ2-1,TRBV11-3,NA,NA,CASSLRGEGNEQFF,TGTGCCAGCAGCTTGCGCGGGGAAGGCAATGAGCAGTTCTTC
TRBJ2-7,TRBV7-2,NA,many,CASSLGPAGGSSYEQYF,TGTGCCAGCAGCTTAGGCCCAGCGGGTGGGAGCTCCTACGAGCAGTACTTC
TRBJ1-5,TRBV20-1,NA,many,CSARTGGQPQHF,TGCAGTGCTAGAACCGGGGGCCAGCCCCAGCATTTT
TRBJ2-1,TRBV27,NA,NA,CASSLAAGYPVLF,TGTGCCAGCAGTTTAGCTGCGGGATACCCTGTGCTCTTC
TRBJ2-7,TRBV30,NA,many,CACRDTSYEQYF,TGTGCCTGCCGGGACACGTCCTACGAGCAGTACTTC